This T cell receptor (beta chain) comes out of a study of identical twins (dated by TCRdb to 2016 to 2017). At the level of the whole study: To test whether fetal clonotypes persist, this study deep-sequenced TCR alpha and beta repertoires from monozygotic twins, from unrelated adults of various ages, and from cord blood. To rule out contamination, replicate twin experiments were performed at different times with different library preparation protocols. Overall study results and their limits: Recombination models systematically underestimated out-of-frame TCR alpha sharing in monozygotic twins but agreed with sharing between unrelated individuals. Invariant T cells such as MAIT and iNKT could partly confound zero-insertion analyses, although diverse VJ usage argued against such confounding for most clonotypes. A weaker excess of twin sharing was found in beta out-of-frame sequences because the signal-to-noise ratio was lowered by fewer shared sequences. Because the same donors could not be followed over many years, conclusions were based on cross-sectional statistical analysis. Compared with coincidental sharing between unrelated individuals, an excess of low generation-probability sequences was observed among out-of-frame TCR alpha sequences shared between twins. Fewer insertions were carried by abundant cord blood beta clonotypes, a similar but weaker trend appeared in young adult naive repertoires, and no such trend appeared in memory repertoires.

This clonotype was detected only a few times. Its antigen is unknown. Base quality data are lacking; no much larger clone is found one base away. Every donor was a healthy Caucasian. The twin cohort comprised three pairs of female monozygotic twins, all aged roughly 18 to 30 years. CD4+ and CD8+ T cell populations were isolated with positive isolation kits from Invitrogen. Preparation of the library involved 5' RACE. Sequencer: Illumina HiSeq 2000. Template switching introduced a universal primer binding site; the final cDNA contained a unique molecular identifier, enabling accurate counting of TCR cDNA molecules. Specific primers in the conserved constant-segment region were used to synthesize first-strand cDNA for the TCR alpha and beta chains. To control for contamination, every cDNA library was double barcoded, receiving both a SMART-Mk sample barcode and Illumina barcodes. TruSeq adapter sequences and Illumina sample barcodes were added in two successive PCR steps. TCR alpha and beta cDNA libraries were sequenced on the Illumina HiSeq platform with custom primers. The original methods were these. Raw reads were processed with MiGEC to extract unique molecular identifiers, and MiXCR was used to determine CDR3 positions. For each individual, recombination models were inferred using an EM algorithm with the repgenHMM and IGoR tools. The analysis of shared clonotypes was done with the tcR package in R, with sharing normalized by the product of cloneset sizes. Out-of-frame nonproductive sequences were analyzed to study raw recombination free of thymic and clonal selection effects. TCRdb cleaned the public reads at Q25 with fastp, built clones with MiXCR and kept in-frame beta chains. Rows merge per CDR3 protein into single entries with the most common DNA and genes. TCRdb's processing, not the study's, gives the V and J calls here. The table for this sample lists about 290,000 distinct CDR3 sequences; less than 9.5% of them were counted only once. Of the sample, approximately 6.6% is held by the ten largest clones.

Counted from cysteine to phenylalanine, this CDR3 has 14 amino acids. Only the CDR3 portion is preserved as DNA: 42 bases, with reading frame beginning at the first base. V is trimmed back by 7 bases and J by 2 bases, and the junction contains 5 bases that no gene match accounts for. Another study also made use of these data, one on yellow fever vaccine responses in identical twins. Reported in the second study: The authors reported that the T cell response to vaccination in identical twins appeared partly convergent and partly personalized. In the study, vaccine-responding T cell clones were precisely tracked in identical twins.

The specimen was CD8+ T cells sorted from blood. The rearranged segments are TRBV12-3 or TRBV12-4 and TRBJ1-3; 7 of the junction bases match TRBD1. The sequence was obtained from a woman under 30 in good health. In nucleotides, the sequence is TGTGCCAGCACTTCGACAGGGACTGGAAACACCATATATTTT. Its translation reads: CASTSTGTGNTIYF.